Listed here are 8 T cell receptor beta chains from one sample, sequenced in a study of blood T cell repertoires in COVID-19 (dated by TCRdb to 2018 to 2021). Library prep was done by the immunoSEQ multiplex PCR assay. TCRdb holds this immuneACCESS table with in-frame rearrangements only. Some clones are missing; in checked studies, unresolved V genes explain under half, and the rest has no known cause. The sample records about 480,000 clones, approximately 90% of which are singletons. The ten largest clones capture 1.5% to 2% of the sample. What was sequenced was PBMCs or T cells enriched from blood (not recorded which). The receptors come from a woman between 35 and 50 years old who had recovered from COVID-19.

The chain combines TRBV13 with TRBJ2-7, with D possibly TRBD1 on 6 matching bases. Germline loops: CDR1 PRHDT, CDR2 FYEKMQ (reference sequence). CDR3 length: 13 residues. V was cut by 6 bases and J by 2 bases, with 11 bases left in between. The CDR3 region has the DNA TGTGCCAGCAGTACACAGGGTACCTACGAGCAGTACTTC. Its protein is CASSTQGTYEQYF.

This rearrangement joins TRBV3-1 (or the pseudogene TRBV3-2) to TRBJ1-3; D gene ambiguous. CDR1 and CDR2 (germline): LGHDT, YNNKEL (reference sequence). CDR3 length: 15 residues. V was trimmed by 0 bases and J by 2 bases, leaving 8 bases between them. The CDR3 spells CASSQDMAAGNTIYF. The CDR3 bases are TGTGCCAGCAGCCAAGATATGGCAGCTGGAAACACCATATATTTT.

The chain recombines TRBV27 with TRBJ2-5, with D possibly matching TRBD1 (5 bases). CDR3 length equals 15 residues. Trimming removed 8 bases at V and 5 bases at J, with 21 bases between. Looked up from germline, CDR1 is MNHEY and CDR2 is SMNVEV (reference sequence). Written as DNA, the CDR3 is TGTGCCAGCGGGGTACGACAGACCGTCGGGGAGACCCAGTACTTC. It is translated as CASGVRQTVGETQYF.

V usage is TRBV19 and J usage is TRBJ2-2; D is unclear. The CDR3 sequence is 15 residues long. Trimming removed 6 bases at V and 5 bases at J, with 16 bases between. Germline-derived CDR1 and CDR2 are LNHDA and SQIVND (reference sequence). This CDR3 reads CASSDPSTPTGELFF. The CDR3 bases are TGTGCCAGTAGCGATCCTTCGACTCCTACCGGGGAGCTGTTTTTT. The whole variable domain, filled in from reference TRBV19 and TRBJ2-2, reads DGGITQSPKYLFRKEGQNVTLSCEQNLNHDAMYWYRQDPGQGLRLIYYSQIVNDFQKGDIAEGYSVSREKKESFPLTVTSAQKNPTAFYLCASSDPSTPTGELFFGEGSRLTVL.

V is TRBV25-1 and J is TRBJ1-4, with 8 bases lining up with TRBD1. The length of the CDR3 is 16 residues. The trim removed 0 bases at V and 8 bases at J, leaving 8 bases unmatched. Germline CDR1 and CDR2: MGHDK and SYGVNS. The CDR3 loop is CASSEYLGQGGEKLFF. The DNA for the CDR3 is TGTGCCAGCAGTGAATACTTAGGACAGGGAGGCGAAAAACTGTTTTTT.

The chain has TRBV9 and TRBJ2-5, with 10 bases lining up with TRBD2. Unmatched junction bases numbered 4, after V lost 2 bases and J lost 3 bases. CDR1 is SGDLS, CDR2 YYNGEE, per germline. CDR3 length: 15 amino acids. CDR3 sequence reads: CASSVSGLAEETQYF. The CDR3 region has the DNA TGTGCCAGCAGCGTTTCCGGACTAGCGGAAGAGACCCAGTACTTC.

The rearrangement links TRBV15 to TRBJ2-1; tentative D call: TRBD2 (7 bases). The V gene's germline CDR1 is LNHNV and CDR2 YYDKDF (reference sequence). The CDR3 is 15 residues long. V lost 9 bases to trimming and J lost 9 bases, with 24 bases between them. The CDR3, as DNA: TGTGCCACGGGGAAGGGGGGGCTAGTGGGTGGTGAGCAGTTCTTC. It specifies CATGKGGLVGGEQFF.

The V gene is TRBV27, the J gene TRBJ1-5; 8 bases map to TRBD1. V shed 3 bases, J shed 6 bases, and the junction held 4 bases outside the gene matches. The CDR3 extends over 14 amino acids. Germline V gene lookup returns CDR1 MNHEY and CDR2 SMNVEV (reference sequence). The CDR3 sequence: CASSFQGAVQPQHF. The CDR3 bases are TGTGCCAGCAGTTTCCAGGGGGCAGTTCAGCCCCAGCATTTT.